Each of the 19 T cell receptor beta chains below was sequenced from the same sample in a study of a mutant IDH1 vaccine in newly diagnosed glioma. Which antigens these TCRs recognize remains unknown. Time point noted: week 47, end of study. What each vaccine dose contained was 300 ug of mutant IDH1 20-mer peptide, accompanied by topical imiquimod. This table comes from immunoSEQ multiplex PCR, and its TCRdb copy is limited to in-frame clones, with some not included. The repertoire includes about 83,000 clones, roughly 77% of them detected once, and more than 4.5% sits in the top ten. The specimen was PBMCs, collected from a glioma patient whose treatment included an IDH1 peptide vaccine. The source is a man aged 40-55 years with glioma.

This clone was observed once. This sequence joins TRBV6-6 and TRBJ1-5, with a weak D call TRBD1 (5 bases). Trimming stripped 2 bases from V and 6 bases from J, with 8 bases between. Per germline, CDR1 MNHNY and CDR2 SVGAGI (reference sequence). The CDR3 is 13 residues long. DNA for the CDR3: TGTGCCAGCAGTTACGGTGGGGGTCAGCCCCAGCATTTT. Translation: CASSYGGGQPQHF.

The rearrangement uses TRBV5-6 and TRBJ2-7; the D is unclear. Germline lookup yields CDR1 SGHDT and CDR2 YYEEEE. The CDR3 is made up of 14 amino acids. Between the trimmed V and J ends, which lost 0 bases and 3 bases, there was a span of 10 bases. CDR3 residues: CASSLVGINYEQYF. CDR3 DNA: TGTGCCAGCAGCTTGGTTGGAATTAACTACGAGCAGTACTTC.

The chain combines TRBV30 with TRBJ2-3; D remains ambiguous. Germline V gene data show CDR1 as GTSNPN and CDR2 as SVGIG (reference sequence). The CDR3 sequence is 11 residues long. Trimming removed 0 bases from V and 6 bases from J, with 4 bases in between. This CDR3 reads CAWSVGDTQYF. The CDR3 DNA is TGTGCCTGGAGTGTTGGGGATACGCAGTATTTT.

This clone has a single count. The chain couples TRBV15 to TRBJ2-2, with a tentative D call TRBD1 (5 bases). This CDR3 has 17 amino acids. V lost 1 base to trimming and J lost 1 base, with 13 bases between them. Germline lookup yields CDR1 LNHNV and CDR2 YYDKDF (reference sequence). The CDR3 sequence is CATSRVTGPRNTGELFF. CDR3 nucleotide sequence: TGTGCCACCAGCAGAGTAACAGGACCAAGGAACACCGGGGAGCTGTTTTTT.

This clone was recorded once. The rearrangement uses TRBV11-2 and TRBJ2-2, with D perhaps TRBD1 (6 bases). Germline CDR1 and CDR2: SGHAT and FQNNGV. With 5 bases removed from V and 2 bases from J, the gap between germline ends came to 15 bases. CDR3 size: 16 residues. The CDR3 loop is CASSVGGRLNTGELFF. In nucleotides, the CDR3 is TGTGCCAGCAGCGTAGGGGGTCGGCTTAACACCGGGGAGCTGTTTTTT.

In its sample, this clone was seen once. The chain carries TRBV18 and TRBJ2-4; 10 bases line up with TRBD2. CDR1 and CDR2 from the germline V gene are KGHSH and LQKENI. V was clipped by 2 bases and J by 3 bases; unmatched bases: 10. This CDR3 region has 18 residues. CDR3 nucleotides: TGTGCCAGCTCACCATTCGCGCCTAGCGGGGGAATCAAAAACATTCAGTACTTC. It specifies CASSPFAPSGGIKNIQYF.

The rearrangement joins TRBV6-6 to TRBJ1-6, with a tentative D call TRBD1 (5 bases). The CDR3 is 15 residues long. In germline, CDR1 is MNHNY, CDR2 SVGAGI (reference sequence). Trimming removed 4 bases at V and 9 bases at J, with 16 bases between. CDR3 nucleotides: TGTGCCAGCAGTTCCTCGGGACCGCCGGGTTCACCCCTCCACTTT. This gives the protein CASSSSGPPGSPLHF.

V and J are TRBV2 and TRBJ2-7, with D possibly matching TRBD1 (6 bases). V was cut by 5 bases and J by 0 bases, with 8 bases left in between. Germline CDR1 and CDR2: SNHLY and FYNNEI. The CDR3 consists of 13 residues. The CDR3: CASSSDSSYEQYF. CDR3 nucleotide sequence: TGTGCCAGCAGTTCGGACAGCTCCTACGAGCAGTACTTC.

The rearrangement joins TRBV9 to TRBJ2-5; no clear D gene. This CDR3 has 13 amino acids. The germline V gene has CDR1 SGDLS and CDR2 YYNGEE. V was shortened by 2 bases and J by 1 base, with 6 bases between the two germline ends. CDR3 residues: CASSVDPQETQYF. CDR3 in DNA: TGTGCCAGCAGCGTGGACCCCCAAGAGACCCAGTACTTC. The entire variable domain, with the rest obtained from reference TRBV9 and TRBJ2-5, is as follows: DSGVTQTPKHLITATGQRVTLRCSPRSGDLSVYWYQQSLDQGLQFLIQYYNGEERAKGNILERFSAQQFPDLHSELNLSSLELGDSALYFCASSVDPQETQYFGPGTRLLVL.

CDR3 sequence: CASSQFSSGGTDTQYF. Written as DNA, the CDR3 is TGCGCCAGCAGCCAATTCTCTAGCGGGGGCACAGATACGCAGTATTTT. The rearrangement uses TRBV4-1 and TRBJ2-3; 9 bases fit TRBD2. Germline V gene data show CDR1 as MGHRA and CDR2 as YSYEKL. V was clipped by 2 bases and J by 1 base; unmatched bases: 4. CDR3 length: 16 amino acids.

The V and J genes are TRBV4-3 and TRBJ2-5; TRBD2 matches 11 bases. V trimming: 0 bases; J trimming: 5 bases; junction bases outside the gene matches: 8. This CDR3 contains 17 residues. The germline V gene has CDR1 LGHNA and CDR2 YSLEER. CDR3: CASSQESSGGARETQYF. For the CDR3, the DNA is TGCGCCAGCAGCCAAGAGAGTAGCGGGGGGGCGCGGGAGACCCAGTACTTC.

The chain joins TRBV6-5 to TRBJ2-3; D remains ambiguous. Germline assignment: CDR1 MNHEY and CDR2 SVGAGI. V shed 5 bases and J shed 2 bases, with 8 bases lying between them. The CDR3 sequence is 13 residues long. CDR3 protein: CASSGSHTDTQYF. CDR3 DNA: TGTGCCAGCAGTGGATCTCACACAGATACGCAGTATTTT.

This clone was seen a handful of times. V usage is TRBV5-1 and J usage is TRBJ1-1, with a tentative D call TRBD1 (6 bases). Trimming removed 1 base at V and 5 bases at J, with 15 bases between. The CDR3 extends over 15 amino acids. CDR1 and CDR2 from the germline V gene are SGHRS and YFSETQ. CDR3 residues: CASSLSAGRGTEAFF. The CDR3 nucleotides read TGCGCCAGCAGCTTGTCGGCAGGGAGGGGGACTGAAGCTTTCTTT.

The chain is built from TRBV5-4 and TRBJ2-7; D ambiguous. V was pared by 1 base and J by 4 bases, with 9 bases between. Germline V CDR1 and CDR2: SGHNT, YYREEE (reference sequence). This CDR3 comprises 13 residues. The CDR3 reads CASSLNLVYEQYF. DNA for the CDR3: TGTGCCAGCAGCTTGAACTTAGTATACGAGCAGTACTTC.

The table lists this clone with a count of one. The V call is TRBV2, the J call TRBJ2-7, with 8 bases matching TRBD2. The CDR3 covers 13 residues. From germline, CDR1 is SNHLY and CDR2 FYNNEI. Trimming removed 3 bases from V and 7 bases from J; junction bases left unmatched: 5. CDR3 coding DNA: TGTGCCAGCAGTGACGGGACTAGTCGGGAGCAGTACTTC. This translates into CASSDGTSREQYF.

The chain joins TRBV19 to TRBJ1-4; D is unresolved. Trimming stripped 3 bases from V and 7 bases from J, with 12 bases between. The CDR3 contains 14 residues. CDR1 is LNHDA and CDR2 is SQIVND in the germline V gene (reference sequence). The CDR3 reads CASSIASGSEKLFF. The CDR3 DNA sequence: TGTGCCAGTAGTATCGCCTCTGGGAGTGAAAAACTGTTTTTT.

This clone appeared once. This chain links TRBV18 with TRBJ2-3, with 7 bases lining up with TRBD1. Per the germline V gene, CDR1 is KGHSH and CDR2 is LQKENI. The CDR3 has 14 amino acids. Trimming took 3 bases from V and 4 from J; bases not matched to a gene: 4. For the CDR3, the DNA is TGTGCCAGCTCACCGGGACAGCCTCCAGATACGCAGTATTTT. This encodes CASSPGQPPDTQYF.

This chain uses TRBV6-1 with TRBJ2-5, with D hard to call. Between the trimmed V and J ends, which lost 4 bases and 7 bases, there was a span of 7 bases. This CDR3 has 11 residues. Germline CDR1 MNHNS, CDR2 SASEGT. The CDR3: CASSASWTQYF. The CDR3 DNA is TGTGCCAGCAGTGCCTCCTGGACCCAGTACTTC.

The V gene is TRBV5-1, the J gene TRBJ2-3; 7 bases map to TRBD2. The trim removed 0 bases at V and 3 bases at J, leaving 4 bases unmatched. The germline CDR1 and CDR2 sequences are SGHRS and YFSETQ. The CDR3 has 15 amino acids. The CDR3 loop is CASSLASGRTDTQYF. DNA for the CDR3: TGCGCCAGCAGCTTGGCTAGCGGACGAACAGATACGCAGTATTTT.